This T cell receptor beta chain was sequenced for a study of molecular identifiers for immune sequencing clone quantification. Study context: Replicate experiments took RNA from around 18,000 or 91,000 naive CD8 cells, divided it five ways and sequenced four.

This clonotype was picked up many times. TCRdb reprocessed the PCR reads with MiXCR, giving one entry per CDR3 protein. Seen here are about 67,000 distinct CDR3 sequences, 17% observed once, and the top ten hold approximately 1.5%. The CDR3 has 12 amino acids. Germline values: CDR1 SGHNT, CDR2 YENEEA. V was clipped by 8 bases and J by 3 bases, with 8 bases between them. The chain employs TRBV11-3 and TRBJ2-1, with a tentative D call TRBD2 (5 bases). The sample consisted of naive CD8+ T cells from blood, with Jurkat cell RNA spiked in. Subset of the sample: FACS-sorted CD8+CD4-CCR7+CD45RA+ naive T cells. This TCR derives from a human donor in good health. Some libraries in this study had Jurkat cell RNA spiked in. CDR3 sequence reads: CASRSGYNEQFF. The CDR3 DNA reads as TGTGCCAGCCGGAGCGGCTACAATGAGCAGTTCTTC.